This T cell receptor beta chain was sequenced in a study of Tregs in tolerant kidney transplant recipients (dated by TCRdb to the late 2010s). Regarding the complete study: Before combined kidney and bone marrow transplantation, this study identified donor-specific regulatory T cells using TCRbeta sequencing and then followed those same cells after transplant. TCRbeta repertoire sequencing was used in 3 healthy controls to compare several methods for expanding Tregs specific for an allogeneic donor. Findings and caveats that apply to the study as a whole: Biological reproducibility was not directly assessed, although technical replication error appeared to be minimal. The most biologically relevant and donor-specific TCRbeta repertoire appeared to be identified by expanding Tregs with activated donor B cells. The study was limited by small patient numbers, and the findings need validation in larger populations and under other immunosuppression protocols.

On this clone: This clone's antigen is unknown. The record has no base qualities; no much larger clone is one base away.

V is reduced by 6 bases and J by 1 base, leaving a spacing of 3 bases between them. The CDR3 numbers 11 residues from cysteine through phenylalanine. Only CDR3 DNA remains: 33 bases, in frame from the first base. The germline V gene specifies WSHSY as CDR1 and SAAADI as CDR2. Genomic DNA was extracted from sorted cells with the QIAGEN DNeasy Blood and Tissue Kit for TCRbeta CDR3 sequencing. High-throughput TCRbeta CDR3 sequencing, including PCR amplification with bias correction and internal controls, was performed commercially through immunoSEQ. The authors' analysis ran thus. Unique productive TCRbeta sequences were defined by CDR3 nucleotide sequence when primers matched and otherwise by CDR3 amino acid sequence together with Vbeta and Jbeta genes. To correct for sorting error, sequences found in more than one sorted population at a frequency ratio of 2:1 or less were discarded, and the remaining shared sequences were assigned to the population with the higher frequency. A sequence counted as donor-reactive if, in CFSE-low cells, the sequence had a frequency of at least 0.01% and was expanded at least 5-fold compared with unstimulated cells. Repertoire divergence was quantified by Jensen-Shannon divergence calculated from the top 100 TCRbeta sequences ranked by frequency. For any sample with multiple sequencing runs, sorting error was corrected in each run separately before the runs were pooled. Sourced from immuneACCESS, this table was stored by TCRdb with only in-frame sequences that have V and J called. A share of the clones is absent; for the studies checked, an unresolved V gene accounts for under half, and the remainder has no known explanation. The V and J calls and clone size were taken over from that table, and D and trimming were inferred from the DNA. This sample has roughly 120,000 clones in its table, and roughly 92% of those were observed once. The top ten clonotypes cover nearly 0.6% of the sample.

Unstimulated Tregs (CD4+CD25+CD127-), CD4+ non-Tregs (CD4+CD25-), CD4 and CD8 cells were FACS-sorted from thawed PBMCs. Healthy control blood was obtained either as purchased buffy coats or from healthy volunteers. Healthy control blood was processed to PBMCs with a Ficoll density gradient and then cryopreserved, whereas patient PBMCs were collected both before and after transplant. The receptor was isolated from a human donor in good health. The chain is encoded by TRBV10-2 joined to TRBJ1-1; the D gene lacks a confident call. The sequenced sample consisted of CD4+ T cells from blood. This receptor carries the CDR3 CASRENTEAFF. The DNA is TGCGCCAGCAGGGAGAACACTGAAGCTTTCTTT.